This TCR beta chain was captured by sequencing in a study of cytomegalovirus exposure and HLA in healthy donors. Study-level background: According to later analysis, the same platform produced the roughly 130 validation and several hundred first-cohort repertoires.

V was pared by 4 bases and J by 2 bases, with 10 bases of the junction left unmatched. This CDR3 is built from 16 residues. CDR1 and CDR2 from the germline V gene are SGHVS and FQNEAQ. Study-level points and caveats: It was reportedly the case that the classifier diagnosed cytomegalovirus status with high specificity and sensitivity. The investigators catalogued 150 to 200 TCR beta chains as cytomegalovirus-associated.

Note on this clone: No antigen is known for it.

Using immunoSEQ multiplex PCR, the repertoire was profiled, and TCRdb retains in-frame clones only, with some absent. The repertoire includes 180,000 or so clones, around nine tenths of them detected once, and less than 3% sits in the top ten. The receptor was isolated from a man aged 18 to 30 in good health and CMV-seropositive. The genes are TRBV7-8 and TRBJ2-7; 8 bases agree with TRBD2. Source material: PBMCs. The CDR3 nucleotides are TGTGCCAGCAGCTCGGGGTTGGGACTAGGTACCTACGAGCAGTACTTC. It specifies CASSSGLGLGTYEQYF.